This record concerns one T cell receptor beta chain sequence. TCRdb keeps only in-frame clones here, not all; method: immunoSEQ multiplex PCR. Among around 1.1 million clones listed, approximately 80% were seen once. Germline CDR1 is SGHTA and CDR2 is FQGTGA. The junction had 13 bases not matched to a gene; V was cut back by 5 bases and J by 8 bases. This CDR3 region has 15 residues. The data originate from a study of shared clonotypes between healthy human individuals. Sequenced: memory CD4+ T cells from PBMCs. Indicated subset: CD45RA-negative fraction. The chain recombines TRBV7-3 with TRBJ1-2; 8 bases align to TRBD1. The clonotype originates from a young man in good health. Some clones in this sample may be carry-over from other donors' samples. CDR3 protein: CASSPRTGTGEGYTF. CDR3 sequence (DNA): TGTGCCAGCAGCCCCCGGACAGGGACGGGGGAGGGCTACACCTTC.